This T cell receptor beta chain was profiled in a study of CD8+ T cells in alopecia areata. On the study more broadly: Tofacitinib was taken orally by treated patients, and the dose was 5 to 10 mg twice daily. The duration of tofacitinib was 6 to 18 months, with 6 months off drug afterward. Study results and limitations: Sequenced scalp T cells also include alphabeta T cells resident in normal skin. Across lesional scalp, and particularly alopecia totalis/universalis, clonality surpassed that of normal scalp.

Germline CDR1 SGHRS, CDR2 YFSETQ. This CDR3 contains 14 residues. V was cut by 0 bases and J by 2 bases, with 9 bases left in between. As concerns this clone: Its cognate antigen is unknown.

Investigators isolated RNA and reverse transcribed it into cDNA to act as the sequencing template. The assay was immunoSEQ multiplex PCR, and TCRdb's table has in-frame clones only and misses some. This table holds about 210,000 clones, roughly 64% found once. Treatment described: oral pan-JAK inhibitor, 5-10 mg twice daily. The clonotype originates from a human donor with alopecia areata. The V call is TRBV5-1, the J call TRBJ2-7; D is uncertain. Material: CD4+ T cells sorted from blood, obtained at week 4, from a patient treated with tofacitinib. The CDR3 DNA reads as TGCGCCAGCAGCTTGGGCGGTGACCCCTACGAGCAGTACTTC. Its translation is CASSLGGDPYEQYF. Variable domain in full (rest from reference TRBV5-1 and TRBJ2-7): KAGVTQTPRYLIKTRGQQVTLSCSPISGHRSVSWYQQTPGQGLQFLFEYFSETQRNKGNFPGRFSGRQFSNSRSEMNVSTLELGDSALYLCASSLGGDPYEQYFGPGTRLTVT.